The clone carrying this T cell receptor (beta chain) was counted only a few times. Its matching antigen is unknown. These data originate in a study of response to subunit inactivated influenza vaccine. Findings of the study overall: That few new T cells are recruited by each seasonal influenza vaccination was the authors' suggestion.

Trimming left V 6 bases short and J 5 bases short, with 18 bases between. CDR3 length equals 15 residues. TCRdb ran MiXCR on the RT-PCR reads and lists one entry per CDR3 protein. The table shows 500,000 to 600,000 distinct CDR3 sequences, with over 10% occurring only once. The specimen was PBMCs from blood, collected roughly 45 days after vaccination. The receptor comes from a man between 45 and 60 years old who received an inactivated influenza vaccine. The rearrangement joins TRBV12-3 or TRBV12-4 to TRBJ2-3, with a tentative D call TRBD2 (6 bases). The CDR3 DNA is TGTGCCAGCAGACCCTCGGGCGGGGCAATAGATACGCAGTATTTT. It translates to CASRPSGGAIDTQYF.